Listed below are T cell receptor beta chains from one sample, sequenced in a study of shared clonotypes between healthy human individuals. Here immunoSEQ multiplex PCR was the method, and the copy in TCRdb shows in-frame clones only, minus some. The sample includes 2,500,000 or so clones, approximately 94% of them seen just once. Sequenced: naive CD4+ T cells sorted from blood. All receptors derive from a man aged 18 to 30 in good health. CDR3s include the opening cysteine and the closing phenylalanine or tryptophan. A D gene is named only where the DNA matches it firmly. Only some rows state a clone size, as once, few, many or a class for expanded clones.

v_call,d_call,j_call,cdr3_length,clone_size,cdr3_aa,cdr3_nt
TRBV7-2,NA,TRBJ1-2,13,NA,CASSPGISYGYTF,TGTGCCAGCAGTCCCGGGATCTCCTATGGCTACACCTTC
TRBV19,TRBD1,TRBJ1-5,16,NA,CASSTTGTGGNQPQHF,TGTGCCAGTAGTACTACCGGGACAGGGGGCAATCAGCCCCAGCATTTT
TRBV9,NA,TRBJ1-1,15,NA,CASSENGQTNTEAFF,TGTGCCAGCAGCGAAAACGGACAGACGAACACTGAAGCTTTCTTT
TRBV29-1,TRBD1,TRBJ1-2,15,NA,CSVGMGQGADYGYTF,TGCAGCGTTGGGATGGGACAGGGGGCGGACTATGGCTACACCTTC
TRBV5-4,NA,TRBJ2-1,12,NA,CASSLGINEQFF,TGTGCCAGCAGCCTGGGGATCAATGAGCAGTTCTTC
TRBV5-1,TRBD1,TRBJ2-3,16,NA,CASSFLRQGSTDTQYF,TGCGCCAGCAGCTTTCTGAGACAGGGAAGCACAGATACGCAGTATTTT
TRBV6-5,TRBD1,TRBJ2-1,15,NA,CASRDTGGAFNEQFF,TGTGCCAGCAGAGATACAGGGGGCGCCTTCAATGAGCAGTTCTTC
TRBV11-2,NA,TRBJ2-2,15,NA,CASTHRGTNTGELFF,TGTGCCAGCACCCACCGGGGGACTAACACCGGGGAGCTGTTTTTT
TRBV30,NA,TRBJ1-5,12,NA,CAWDQGRQPQHF,TGTGCCTGGGATCAGGGTAGGCAGCCCCAGCATTTT
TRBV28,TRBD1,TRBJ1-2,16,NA,CASSLVPIQGVSGYTF,TGTGCCAGCAGTTTAGTTCCTATACAGGGGGTTTCTGGCTACACCTTC
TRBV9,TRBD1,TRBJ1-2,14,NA,CASSVVTGEYGYTF,TGTGCCAGCAGCGTAGTGACAGGGGAATATGGCTACACCTTC
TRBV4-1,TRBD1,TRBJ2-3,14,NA,CASSQGFRDRGQYF,TGCGCCAGCAGCCAAGGGTTCCGGGACAGGGGCCAGTATTTT
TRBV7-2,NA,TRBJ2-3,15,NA,CASSLDGIRADTQYF,TGTGCCAGCAGCTTAGACGGTATTAGGGCAGATACGCAGTATTTT
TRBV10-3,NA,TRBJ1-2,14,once,CAISESGARYGYTF,TGTGCCATCAGTGAGTCGGGGGCTCGCTATGGCTACACCTTC
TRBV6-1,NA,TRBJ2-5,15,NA,CASSAPRGGHETQYF,TGTGCCAGCAGTGCGCCCAGGGGAGGGCATGAGACCCAGTACTTC
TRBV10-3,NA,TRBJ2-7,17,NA,CAISESMVREARHEQYF,TGTGCCATCAGTGAGTCGATGGTCAGGGAGGCTAGACACGAGCAGTACTTC
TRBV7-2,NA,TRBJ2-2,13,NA,CASSPGLSGELFF,TGTGCCAGCAGCCCCGGTCTCTCCGGGGAGCTGTTTTTT
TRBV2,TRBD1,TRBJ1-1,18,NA,CASSADSGTGNIHPKAFF,TGTGCCAGCAGTGCCGACTCCGGGACAGGGAACATCCATCCCAAAGCTTTCTTT
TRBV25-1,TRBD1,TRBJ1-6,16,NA,CASSVGTGGANSPLHF,TGTGCCAGCAGTGTAGGAACAGGGGGCGCGAATTCACCCCTCCACTTT
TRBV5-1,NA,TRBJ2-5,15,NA,CASRQNTGYGETQYF,TGCGCCAGCAGGCAAAACACAGGGTACGGAGAGACCCAGTACTTC
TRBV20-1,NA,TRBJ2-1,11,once,CSVRRGWEQFF,TGCAGTGTTCGAAGGGGCTGGGAGCAGTTCTTC
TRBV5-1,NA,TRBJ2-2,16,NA,CASSLEGPLRTGELFF,TGCGCCAGCAGCTTGGAGGGGCCTCTGAGGACCGGGGAGCTGTTTTTT
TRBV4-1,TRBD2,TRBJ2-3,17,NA,CASSLGLAGTSTDTQYF,TGCGCCAGCAGCCTTGGACTAGCGGGGACTAGCACAGATACGCAGTATTTT
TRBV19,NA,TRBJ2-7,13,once,CASSMSGSYEQYF,TGTGCCAGTAGTATGTCCGGCTCCTACGAGCAGTACTTC
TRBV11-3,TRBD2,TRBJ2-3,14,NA,CASSPGLGPDTQYF,TGTGCCAGCAGCCCGGGACTAGGACCAGATACGCAGTATTTT
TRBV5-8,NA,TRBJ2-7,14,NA,CASSFWVVSYEQYF,TGTGCCAGCAGCTTCTGGGTAGTATCCTACGAGCAGTACTTC
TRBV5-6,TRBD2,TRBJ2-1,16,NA,CASSPGLAETYNEQFF,TGTGCCAGCAGCCCCGGACTAGCGGAAACCTACAATGAGCAGTTCTTC
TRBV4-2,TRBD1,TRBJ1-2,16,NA,CASSLTSGTANYGYTF,TGTGCCAGCAGCCTTACTTCCGGGACAGCGAACTATGGCTACACCTTC
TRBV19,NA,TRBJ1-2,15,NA,CASSNQGIGDYGYTF,TGTGCCAGTAGCAATCAGGGGATTGGCGACTATGGCTACACCTTC
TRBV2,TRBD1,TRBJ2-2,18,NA,CASTGLQLRTGDTGELFF,TGTGCCAGCACCGGACTACAACTTCGGACAGGGGACACCGGGGAGCTGTTTTTT
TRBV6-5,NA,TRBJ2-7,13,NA,CASSYSLHGEQYF,TGTGCCAGCAGTTACTCTCTTCATGGCGAGCAGTACTTC
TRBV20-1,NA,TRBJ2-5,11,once,CSARGGETQYF,TGCAGTGCGAGGGGGGGAGAGACCCAGTACTTC
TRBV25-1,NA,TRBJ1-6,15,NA,CASSEDSSYNSPLHF,TGTGCCAGCAGTGAGGACAGCTCCTATAATTCACCCCTCCACTTT
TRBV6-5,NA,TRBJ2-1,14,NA,CASSPLGTLHEQFF,TGTGCCAGCAGTCCCCTAGGGACTTTGCATGAGCAGTTCTTC
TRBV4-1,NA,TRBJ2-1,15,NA,CASSQDHTGYNEQFF,TGCGCCAGCAGCCAAGACCATACAGGATACAATGAGCAGTTCTTC
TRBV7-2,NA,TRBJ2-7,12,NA,CASSLDYYEQYF,TGTGCCAGCAGCTTAGACTACTACGAGCAGTACTTC
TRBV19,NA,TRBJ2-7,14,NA,CASSDGGRAYEQYF,TGTGCCAGTAGTGACGGGGGTAGGGCCTACGAGCAGTACTTC
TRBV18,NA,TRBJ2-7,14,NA,CASSPLSLSYEQYF,TGTGCCAGCTCACCACTCAGCCTCTCCTACGAGCAGTACTTC
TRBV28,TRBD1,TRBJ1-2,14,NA,CASSQRQGHYGYTF,TGTGCCAGCAGCCAAAGACAGGGCCACTATGGCTACACCTTC
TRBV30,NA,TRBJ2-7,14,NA,CAWSADRSYVEQYF,TGTGCCTGGAGTGCCGACAGATCCTACGTGGAGCAGTACTTC
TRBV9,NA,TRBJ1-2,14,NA,CASSGIGSQYGYTF,TGTGCCAGCAGCGGGATCGGCTCCCAGTATGGCTACACCTTC